This T cell receptor beta chain was observed in a study of beta chain features in type 1 diabetes. General study results and limits: Type 1 diabetes patients had TCRB CDR3s that were shorter (moderately but significantly so) in all four CD4+ subsets. Type 1 diabetes patients had VDJ junctions that carried fewer insertions and more deletions.

Regarding this clone: Its antigen is not known.

The investigators reverse transcribed all of the isolated RNA, so they sequenced expressed TCRB transcripts. Assay used: immunoSEQ multiplex PCR; TCRdb lists only in-frame clones, some missing. The table lists hundreds of thousands of clones, 13% of them singletons. Purities over 98% were achieved in all sorted populations. This CDR3 comprises 13 residues. V was shortened by 5 bases and J by 8 bases, with 13 bases between the two germline ends. CDR1 is SGHTA, CDR2 FQGTGA, per germline. Material for sequencing was naive CD4+ T cells from blood. The sequence was collected from a man aged 18 to 29 with type 1 diabetes. The rearrangement joins TRBV7-3 to TRBJ2-1; D may correspond to TRBD1 or TRBD2 (5 bases each). Written as DNA, the CDR3 is TGTGCCAGCAGCCGGGACCCCGCGGATGAGCAGTTCTTC. Protein sequence: CASSRDPADEQFF.